This T cell receptor (beta chain) was captured by sequencing in a study of cytomegalovirus exposure and HLA in healthy donors (dated by TCRdb to about 2017). At the level of the whole study: According to a later analysis, one platform produced both the 100 to 150 validation repertoires and the approximately 600 repertoires of the first cohort. The aim of the study was to test whether cataloging public T cell receptors could identify signatures of past pathogen exposure. A separate validation cohort of more than 100 different subjects was used in addition to the 666-subject first cohort. The study combined high-throughput TCR immunosequencing, statistical association of individual TCRs with disease status, and machine learning to predict cytomegalovirus infection status.

Concerning this clone itself: Its antigen remains undetermined. Base qualities are missing; no much larger clone stands one base away.

Receptor libraries were prepared by the immunoSEQ multiplex PCR assay. The authors' analysis ran thus. A statistical classification framework was developed to diagnose cytomegalovirus status using the catalog of TCR beta chain sequences. TCRdb retrieved this table from immuneACCESS and kept in-frame rearrangements only. Not all clones are present; in checked studies, unresolved V genes account for under half, and no reason is known for the remainder. That table supplies the V and J calls and clone size; D and trimming were determined from the DNA. This sample holds 200,000 to 250,000 clones; around four fifths were observed only once. The ten largest clones represent roughly 5.5% of the sample. Paper-wide results and their limitations: Subsequent analysis determined that TCRs grouped into clusters in the first cohort also showed a tendency toward co-occurrence across the 120 validation repertoires, and about 93% of cluster scores exceeded 0. The validation cohort had no HLA typing available for a later analysis, so co-occurrence within that cohort was assessed over all 110 or so repertoires. Most TCR sequences were seen in very few donors, while some public TCRs were found in many individuals. The study gave a list of 150 to 200 TCR beta chains associated with cytomegalovirus. Cytomegalovirus status was reported to be diagnosed by the classifier with high specificity and sensitivity in both the original and validation cohorts. In vitro tests confirmed that a few of the cytomegalovirus-associated TCR beta chains recognize cytomegalovirus antigens. The authors suggested that the approach could potentially be extended to other disease states and immunological phenotypes.

The donors were included in the validation cohort of approximately 120 subjects, a group kept apart from the approximately 650-subject first cohort. V gives up 8 bases and J gives up 5 bases, and the segment between their germline ends measures 19 bases. Including cysteine and phenylalanine, the CDR3 has 14 amino acids. CDR3 DNA only is kept here, 42 bases in frame from base 1. In the germline V gene, CDR1 corresponds to SGHTA and CDR2 to FQGNSA. The chain links TRBV7-2 with TRBJ2-7, with TRBD2 as a weak D call on 5 bases. The source material was PBMCs. This clonotype was obtained from a woman aged 18-35 years in good health and CMV-seronegative. The nucleotide sequence is given as TGTGCCAGCGCACCGGGCCCGGGGAACGACGAGCAGTACTTC. This yields the protein CASAPGPGNDEQYF. This CDR3, with the reference TRBV7-2 and TRBJ2-7 proteins standing in past its ends, gives the full variable domain GAGVSQSPSNKVTEKGKDVELRCDPISGHTALYWYRQSLGQGLEFLIYFQGNSAPDKSGLPSDRFSAERTGGSVSTLTIQRTQQEDSAVYLCASAPGPGNDEQYFGPGTRLTVT.